Listed below are T cell receptor beta chains from one sample, sequenced in a study of cytomegalovirus exposure and HLA in healthy donors. Sequencing was performed with immunoSEQ multiplex PCR; in TCRdb, only in-frame clones are kept and a portion is missing. Of fewer than 250,000 clones detected, 70% to 85% appear once; the ten largest clones hold approximately 3.8%. The source material was PBMCs. These receptors all stem from a male donor in good health and CMV-seronegative. Each CDR3 is given with its conserved first and last residue. D genes are given only for firm matches. Size is omitted from some rows. Given values are once, few, many or a class for expanded clones.

>TRBJ1-5|TRBD1|TRBV6-1|.
CASSGGQGNQPQHF
TGTGCCAGCAGTGGGGGACAGGGTAATCAGCCCCAGCATTTT
>TRBJ2-5|.|TRBV9|.
CASSSQGMETQYF
TGTGCCAGCAGCTCACAGGGAATGGAGACCCAGTACTTC
>TRBJ2-5|TRBD2|TRBV9|.
CASSVAGKGLETETQYF
TGTGCCAGCAGCGTAGCGGGAAAGGGACTAGAGACGGAGACCCAGTACTTC
>TRBJ2-2|.|TRBV25-1|.
CASSEFAAGATGELFF
TGTGCCAGCAGTGAATTTGCGGCGGGGGCCACCGGGGAGCTGTTTTTT
>TRBJ2-7|.|TRBV5-4|.
CASSRPDSYERDF
TGTGCCAGCAGCCGACCCGATTCGTACGAGCGGGACTTC
>TRBJ2-2|.|TRBV7-2|few
CASSFRVSGELFF
TGTGCCAGCAGCTTCAGGGTTAGCGGGGAGCTGTTTTTT
>TRBJ2-3|.|TRBV6-1|.
CASSERGGPTDTQYF
TGTGCCAGCAGTGAAAGGGGGGGCCCCACAGATACGCAGTATTTT
>TRBJ2-3|.|TRBV27|.
CASSSGERSDTQYF
TGTGCCAGCAGTTCAGGGGAAAGGTCAGATACGCAGTATTTT
>TRBJ1-1|.|TRBV7-3|.
CASSLSGWRDTEAFF
TGTGCCAGCAGCTTATCAGGATGGAGGGACACTGAAGCTTTCTTT
>TRBJ2-7|TRBD1|TRBV13|once
CASSAGTGNRYEQYF
TGTGCCAGCAGCGCCGGGACAGGGAATCGCTACGAGCAGTACTTC
>TRBJ2-1|TRBD2|TRBV19|once
CASSAGGSYNEQFF
TGTGCCAGTAGCGCGGGAGGGTCCTACAATGAGCAGTTCTTC
>TRBJ1-4|TRBD1|TRBV2|.
CASKGDRGHEKLFF
TGTGCCAGCAAGGGGGACAGGGGGCATGAAAAACTGTTTTTT